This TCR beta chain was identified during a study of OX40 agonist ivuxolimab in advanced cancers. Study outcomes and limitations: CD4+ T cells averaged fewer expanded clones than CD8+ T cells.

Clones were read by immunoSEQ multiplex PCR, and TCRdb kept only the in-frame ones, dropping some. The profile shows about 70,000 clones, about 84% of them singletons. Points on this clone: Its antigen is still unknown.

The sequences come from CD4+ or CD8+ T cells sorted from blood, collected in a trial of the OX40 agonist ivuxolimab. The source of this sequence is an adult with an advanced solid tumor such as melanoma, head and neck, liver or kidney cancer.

The CDR3 bases are TGTGCCAGCAGTTCGAGGGACGGGCCCCTCGGAGAGACCCAGTACTTC. It translates to CASSSRDGPLGETQYF. The chain employs TRBV6-5 and TRBJ2-5; D tentatively fits TRBD1 or TRBD2 (5 bases each). Per the germline V gene, CDR1 is MNHEY and CDR2 is SVGAGI. The CDR3 is 16 residues long. V lost 4 bases to trimming and J lost 4 bases, with 19 bases between them.